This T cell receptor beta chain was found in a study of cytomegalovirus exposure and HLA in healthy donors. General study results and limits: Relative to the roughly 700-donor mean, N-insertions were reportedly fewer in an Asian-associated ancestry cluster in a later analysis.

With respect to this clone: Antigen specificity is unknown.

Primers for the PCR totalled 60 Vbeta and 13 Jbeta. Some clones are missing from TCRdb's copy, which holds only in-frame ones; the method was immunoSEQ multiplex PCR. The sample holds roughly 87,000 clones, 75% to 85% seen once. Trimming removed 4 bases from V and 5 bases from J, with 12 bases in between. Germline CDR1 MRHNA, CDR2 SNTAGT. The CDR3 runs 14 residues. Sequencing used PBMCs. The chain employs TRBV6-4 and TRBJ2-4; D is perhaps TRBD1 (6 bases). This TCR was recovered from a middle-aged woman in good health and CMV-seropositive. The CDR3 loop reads CASSAQAGENIQYF. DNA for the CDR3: TGTGCCAGCAGTGCCCAAGCAGGGGAAAACATTCAGTACTTC.